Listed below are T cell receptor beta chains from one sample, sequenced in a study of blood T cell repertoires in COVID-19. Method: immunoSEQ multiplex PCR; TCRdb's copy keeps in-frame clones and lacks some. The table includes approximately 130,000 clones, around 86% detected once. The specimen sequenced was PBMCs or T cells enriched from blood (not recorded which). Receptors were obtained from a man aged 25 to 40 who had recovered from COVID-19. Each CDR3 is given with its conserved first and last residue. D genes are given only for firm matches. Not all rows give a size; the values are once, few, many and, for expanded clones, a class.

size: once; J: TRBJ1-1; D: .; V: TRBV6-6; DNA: TGTGCCAGCAGACTACGGGGGGGTGACACTGAAGCTTTCTTT; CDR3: CASRLRGGDTEAFF
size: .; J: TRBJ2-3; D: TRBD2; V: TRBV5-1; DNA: TGCGCCAGCAGCTTGCTGGCGGGAGCGGGGTCGCAGTATTTT; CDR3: CASSLLAGAGSQYF
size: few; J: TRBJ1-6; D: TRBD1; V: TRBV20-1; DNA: TGCAGTGCTAGTTGGCAGGGGGGTTCACCCCTCCACTTT; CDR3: CSASWQGGSPLHF
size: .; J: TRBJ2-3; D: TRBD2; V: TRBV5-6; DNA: TGTGCCAGCTCCTGGCGGGAGGGGACAGATACGCAGTATTTT; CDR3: CASSWREGTDTQYF
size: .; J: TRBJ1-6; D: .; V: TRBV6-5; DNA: TGTGCCAGCACTCCCAGCGGGGGCGATTCACCCCTCCACTTT; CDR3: CASTPSGGDSPLHF
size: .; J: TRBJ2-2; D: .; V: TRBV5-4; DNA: TGTGCCAGCAGCTCATCGACAAAGGGGGTTGGCGGGGAGCTGTTTTTT; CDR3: CASSSSTKGVGGELFF
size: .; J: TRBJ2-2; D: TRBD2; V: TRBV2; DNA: TGTGCCAGCGCGGGAGTTGTCTCCGGGGAGCTGTTTTTT; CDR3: CASAGVVSGELFF
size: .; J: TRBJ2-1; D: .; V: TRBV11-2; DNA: TGTGCCAGCAGCTTAGTATCCCCCCCCGATGAGCAGTTCTTC; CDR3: CASSLVSPPDEQFF
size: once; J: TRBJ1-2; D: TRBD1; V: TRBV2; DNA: TGTGCCAGCAGTGAACTCAGGGGGCAAAGTGGCTACACCTTC; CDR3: CASSELRGQSGYTF
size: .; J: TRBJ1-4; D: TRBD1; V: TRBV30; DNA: TGTGCCTGGAGCCCCCAGGGGGTGGAAAAACTGTTTTTT; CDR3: CAWSPQGVEKLFF
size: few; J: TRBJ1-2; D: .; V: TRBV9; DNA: TGTGCCAGCAGCGTAGGAGGGATCCATGGCTACACCTTC; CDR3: CASSVGGIHGYTF
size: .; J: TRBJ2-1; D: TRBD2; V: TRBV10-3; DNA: TGTGCCATCGGGACTAGCGGGGTTAACAATGAGCAGTTCTTC; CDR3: CAIGTSGVNNEQFF
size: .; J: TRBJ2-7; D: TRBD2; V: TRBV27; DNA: TGTGCCACCAGTGGTGGCGGGGGAGCTGTATACGAGCAGTACTTC; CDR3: CATSGGGGAVYEQYF
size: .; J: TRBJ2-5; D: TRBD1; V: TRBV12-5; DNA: TGTGCTAGTGGTTTGGCAGGGACAGGGAAAGAGACCCAGTACTTC; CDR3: CASGLAGTGKETQYF
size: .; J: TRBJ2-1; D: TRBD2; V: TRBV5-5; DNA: TGTGCCAGCAGCATACTAGCGGGAGAATACAATGAGCAGTTCTTC; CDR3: CASSILAGEYNEQFF
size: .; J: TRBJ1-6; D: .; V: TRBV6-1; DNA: TGTGCCAGCAGTGAAAGTTTAGGGGTGGCAGGGGCCCGAGGTTCACCCCTCCACTTT; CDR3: CASSESLGVAGARGSPLHF
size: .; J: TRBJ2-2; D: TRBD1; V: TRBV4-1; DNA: TGCGCCAGCAGCCAGGAAAGGGACAGAACGAACACCGGGGAGCTGTTTTTT; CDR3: CASSQERDRTNTGELFF
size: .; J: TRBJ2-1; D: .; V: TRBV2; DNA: TGTGCCAGCAGTGACCAAGGGGCGGACTCCTACAATGAGCAGTTCTTC; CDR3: CASSDQGADSYNEQFF
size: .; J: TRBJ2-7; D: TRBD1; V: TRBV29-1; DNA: TGCAGCGTGGGACAGCAGAGTTACGAGCAGTACTTC; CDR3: CSVGQQSYEQYF
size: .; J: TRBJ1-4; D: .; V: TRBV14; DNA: TGTGCCAGCAGCCAAGATTACAATAATGAAAAACTGTTTTTT; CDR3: CASSQDYNNEKLFF
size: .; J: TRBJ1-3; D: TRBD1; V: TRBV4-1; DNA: TGCGCCAGCAGCCTAATTACAGGGGCCGGCTCTGGAAACACCATATATTTT; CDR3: CASSLITGAGSGNTIYF
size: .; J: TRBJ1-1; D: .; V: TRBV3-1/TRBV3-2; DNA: TGTGCCAGCAGCCAGTCGTCCGGGGCTGAAGCTTTCTTT; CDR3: CASSQSSGAEAFF
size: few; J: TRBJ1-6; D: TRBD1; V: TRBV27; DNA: TGTGCCAGCAGCCCCACGGACAGGGGCAATTCACCCCTCCACTTT; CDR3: CASSPTDRGNSPLHF
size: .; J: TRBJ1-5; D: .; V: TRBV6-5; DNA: TGTGCCAGCCGCCCGGGCGGGGGGCCCAATCAGCCCCAGCATTTT; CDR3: CASRPGGGPNQPQHF
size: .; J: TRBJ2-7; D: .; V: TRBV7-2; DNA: TGTGCCAGCAGCTTAGGTAGCGGAAAGGGATACGAGCAGTACTTC; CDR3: CASSLGSGKGYEQYF
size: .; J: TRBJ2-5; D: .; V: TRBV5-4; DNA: TGTGCCAGCAGTCGACAGCGACAAGAGACCCAGTACTTC; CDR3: CASSRQRQETQYF
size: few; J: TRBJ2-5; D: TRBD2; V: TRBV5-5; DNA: TGTGCCAGCAGCCTCGCTAGCGGGAGGTTATCCCAAGAGACCCAGTACTTC; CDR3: CASSLASGRLSQETQYF
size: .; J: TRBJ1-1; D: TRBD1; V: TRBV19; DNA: TGTGCCAGTAGTACGGGACAGGGGGCTATGAACACTGAAGCTTTCTTT; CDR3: CASSTGQGAMNTEAFF
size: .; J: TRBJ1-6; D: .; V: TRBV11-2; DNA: TGTGCCAGCAGCTTAAAAGGGGCCAGTGGGTCACCCCTCCACTTT; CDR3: CASSLKGASGSPLHF
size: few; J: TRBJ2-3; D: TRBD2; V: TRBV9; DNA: TGTGCCAGCAGCTCTCAGCGGGGCAGCACAGATACGCAGTATTTT; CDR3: CASSSQRGSTDTQYF
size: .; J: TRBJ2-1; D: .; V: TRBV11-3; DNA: TGTGCCAGCAGCCCCGACGGGACACCGTACAATGAGCAGTTCTTC; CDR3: CASSPDGTPYNEQFF
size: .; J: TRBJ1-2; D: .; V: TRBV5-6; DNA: TGTGCCAGCAGCCGGACTGTGATTGGGGGCTACACCTTC; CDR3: CASSRTVIGGYTF
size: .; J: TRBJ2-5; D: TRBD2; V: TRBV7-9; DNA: TGTGCCAGCAGCTTAGAAGGTAGCGGGGGTGAGACCCAGTACTTC; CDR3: CASSLEGSGGETQYF
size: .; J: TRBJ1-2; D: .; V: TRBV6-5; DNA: TGTGCCAGCAGAACAGCCGAATATGGCTACACCTTC; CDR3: CASRTAEYGYTF
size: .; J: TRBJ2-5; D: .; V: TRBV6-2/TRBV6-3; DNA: TGTGCCAGCAGTTACGATAGCCGGGGACAAGAGACCCAGTACTTC; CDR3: CASSYDSRGQETQYF
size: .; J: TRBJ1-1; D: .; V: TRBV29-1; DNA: TGCAGCGTTGAGTACAGGGATCTGAACACTGAAGCTTTCTTT; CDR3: CSVEYRDLNTEAFF
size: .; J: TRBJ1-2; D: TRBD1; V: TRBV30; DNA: TGTGCCTGGAGTGTACAGGGGGCGGAGGGCTACACCTTC; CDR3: CAWSVQGAEGYTF
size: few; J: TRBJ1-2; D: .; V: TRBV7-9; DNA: TGTGCCAGCAGCTTAGCGGGCAACTATGGCTACACCTTC; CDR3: CASSLAGNYGYTF
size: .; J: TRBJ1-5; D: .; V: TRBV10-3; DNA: TGTGCCATCAGCTCAGGGGCCGGCAATCAGCCCCAGCATTTT; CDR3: CAISSGAGNQPQHF
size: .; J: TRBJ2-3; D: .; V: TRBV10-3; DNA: TGTGCCATCAGTGTGGGCAGAAGCACAGATACGCAGTATTTT; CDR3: CAISVGRSTDTQYF
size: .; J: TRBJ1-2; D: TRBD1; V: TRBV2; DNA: TGTGCCAGTGATCCTGGACAGGACCCAAAGGATGGCTACACCTTC; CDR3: CASDPGQDPKDGYTF
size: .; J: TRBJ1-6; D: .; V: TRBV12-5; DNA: TGTGCTAGTGGCCCGGACAGTCTCAATTCACCCCTCCACTTT; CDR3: CASGPDSLNSPLHF
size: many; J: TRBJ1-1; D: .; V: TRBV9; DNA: TGTGCCAGCAGCGTAGGGGGGCGAGACACTGAAGCTTTCTTT; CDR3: CASSVGGRDTEAFF
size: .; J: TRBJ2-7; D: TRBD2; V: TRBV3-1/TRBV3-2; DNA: TGTGCCAGCAGCCCCGGGGGGGGCTGGTCGGGAGAGCAGTACTTC; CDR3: CASSPGGGWSGEQYF